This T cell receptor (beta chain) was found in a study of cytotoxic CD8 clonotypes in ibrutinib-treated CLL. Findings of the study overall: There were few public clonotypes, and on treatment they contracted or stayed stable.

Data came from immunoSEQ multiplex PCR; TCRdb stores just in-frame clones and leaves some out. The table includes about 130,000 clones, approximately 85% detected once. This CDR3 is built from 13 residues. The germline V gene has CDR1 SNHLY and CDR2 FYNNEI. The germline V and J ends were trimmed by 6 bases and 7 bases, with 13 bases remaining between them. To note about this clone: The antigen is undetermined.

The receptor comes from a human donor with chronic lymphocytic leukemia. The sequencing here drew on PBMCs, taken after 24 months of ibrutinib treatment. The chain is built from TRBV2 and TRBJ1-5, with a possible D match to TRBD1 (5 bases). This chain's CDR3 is CASRGRHGQPQHF. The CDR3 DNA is TGTGCCAGCAGGGGACGACACGGGCAGCCCCAGCATTTT. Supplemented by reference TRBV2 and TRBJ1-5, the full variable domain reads EPEVTQTPSHQVTQMGQEVILRCVPISNHLYFYWYRQILGQKVEFLVSFYNNEISEKSEIFDDQFSVERPDGSNFTLKIRSTKLEDSAMYFCASRGRHGQPQHFGDGTRLSIL.